These 7 T cell receptor beta chains were all obtained from the same sample, sequenced in a study of shared clonotypes between healthy human individuals. The naive CD8 fraction comprised CD45RO-negative cells positively selected for CCR7 and excluded terminally differentiated effector memory CD45RA+ cells. Some clones are missing from TCRdb's copy, which holds only in-frame ones; the method was immunoSEQ multiplex PCR. The data hold about 2.1 million clones, with more than 85% observed a single time. The sample taken for sequencing was naive CD8+ T cells from PBMCs. The receptors were sampled from a man aged 18 to 30 in good health. Some clones in this sample may be carry-over from other donors' samples.

The chain combines TRBV5-1 with TRBJ2-2; 9 positions agree with TRBD2. V was clipped by 0 bases and J by 7 bases; unmatched bases: 13. CDR3 length equals 18 residues. Germline CDR1 reads SGHRS; CDR2 reads YFSETQ. As DNA, the CDR3 is TGCGCCAGCAGCTTGGCCTTCCTCTTAGCGGGAGTGGACGGGGAGCTGTTTTTT. It yields the protein CASSLAFLLAGVDGELFF.

This chain joins TRBV6-4 and TRBJ2-1; 8 bases match TRBD2. Germline CDR1 MRHNA, CDR2 SNTAGT. The trim removed 3 bases at V and 6 bases at J, leaving 10 bases unmatched. The CDR3 spans 16 residues. The CDR3 loop reads CASSEVGLAGLNEQFF. In DNA, the CDR3 is TGTGCCAGCAGTGAAGTTGGGCTAGCGGGTCTCAATGAGCAGTTCTTC.

This chain uses TRBV14 with TRBJ2-2; 8 nucleotides agree with TRBD2. The CDR3 is made up of 16 amino acids. CDR1 is SGHDN, CDR2 FVKESK, per germline. J was trimmed by 5 bases and V by 1 base; bases with no gene match: 6. CDR3 bases: TGTGCCAGCAGCCAAGCTTTCGGGAGGGGGACCGGGGAGCTGTTTTTT. Its protein is CASSQAFGRGTGELFF.

This clone was found a few times. The rearrangement joins TRBV14 to TRBJ2-7, with D unresolved. CDR1 is SGHDN, CDR2 FVKESK, per germline. V was pared by 4 bases and J by 5 bases, with 12 bases between. CDR3 length: 13 amino acids. The DNA of the CDR3 is TGTGCCAGCAGCCTTATTGAAGGGCACGAGCAGTACTTC. Its protein is CASSLIEGHEQYF.

This chain uses TRBV9 with TRBJ1-1; D possibly corresponds to TRBD1 (6 bases). The germline V gene encodes CDR1 SGDLS and CDR2 YYNGEE. Between the trimmed V and J ends, which lost 3 bases and 11 bases, there was a span of 11 bases. CDR3 size: 11 residues. This CDR3 reads CASSDGTTAFF. CDR3 DNA: TGTGCCAGCAGCGACGGGACAACGGCTTTCTTT.

As DNA, the CDR3 is TGCGCCAGCAGCCAAGCGGGGACTAGCGGGGACTCCTACGAGCAGTACTTC. As protein: CASSQAGTSGDSYEQYF. The genes are TRBV4-1 and TRBJ2-7; 13 bases agree with TRBD2. The V and J ends lost 1 base and 0 bases, in that order; junction bases with no gene match: 3. Germline CDR1 reads MGHRA; CDR2 reads YSYEKL. The CDR3 length is 17 residues.

With respect to this clone: It may be a read error: a sequence one base away is much more abundant. Other DNA sequences in this sample translate to the same CDR3. The chain uses TRBV5-4 and TRBJ1-5, with D hard to call. CDR3 length equals 13 residues. Germline CDR1 is SGHNT and CDR2 is YYREEE (reference sequence). Trimming pared 0 bases from V and 4 bases from J, leaving 5 bases between. The CDR3 DNA sequence: TGTGCCAGCAGCTTGGGTAGAAATCAGCCCCAGCATTTT. This sequence encodes CASSLGRNQPQHF.